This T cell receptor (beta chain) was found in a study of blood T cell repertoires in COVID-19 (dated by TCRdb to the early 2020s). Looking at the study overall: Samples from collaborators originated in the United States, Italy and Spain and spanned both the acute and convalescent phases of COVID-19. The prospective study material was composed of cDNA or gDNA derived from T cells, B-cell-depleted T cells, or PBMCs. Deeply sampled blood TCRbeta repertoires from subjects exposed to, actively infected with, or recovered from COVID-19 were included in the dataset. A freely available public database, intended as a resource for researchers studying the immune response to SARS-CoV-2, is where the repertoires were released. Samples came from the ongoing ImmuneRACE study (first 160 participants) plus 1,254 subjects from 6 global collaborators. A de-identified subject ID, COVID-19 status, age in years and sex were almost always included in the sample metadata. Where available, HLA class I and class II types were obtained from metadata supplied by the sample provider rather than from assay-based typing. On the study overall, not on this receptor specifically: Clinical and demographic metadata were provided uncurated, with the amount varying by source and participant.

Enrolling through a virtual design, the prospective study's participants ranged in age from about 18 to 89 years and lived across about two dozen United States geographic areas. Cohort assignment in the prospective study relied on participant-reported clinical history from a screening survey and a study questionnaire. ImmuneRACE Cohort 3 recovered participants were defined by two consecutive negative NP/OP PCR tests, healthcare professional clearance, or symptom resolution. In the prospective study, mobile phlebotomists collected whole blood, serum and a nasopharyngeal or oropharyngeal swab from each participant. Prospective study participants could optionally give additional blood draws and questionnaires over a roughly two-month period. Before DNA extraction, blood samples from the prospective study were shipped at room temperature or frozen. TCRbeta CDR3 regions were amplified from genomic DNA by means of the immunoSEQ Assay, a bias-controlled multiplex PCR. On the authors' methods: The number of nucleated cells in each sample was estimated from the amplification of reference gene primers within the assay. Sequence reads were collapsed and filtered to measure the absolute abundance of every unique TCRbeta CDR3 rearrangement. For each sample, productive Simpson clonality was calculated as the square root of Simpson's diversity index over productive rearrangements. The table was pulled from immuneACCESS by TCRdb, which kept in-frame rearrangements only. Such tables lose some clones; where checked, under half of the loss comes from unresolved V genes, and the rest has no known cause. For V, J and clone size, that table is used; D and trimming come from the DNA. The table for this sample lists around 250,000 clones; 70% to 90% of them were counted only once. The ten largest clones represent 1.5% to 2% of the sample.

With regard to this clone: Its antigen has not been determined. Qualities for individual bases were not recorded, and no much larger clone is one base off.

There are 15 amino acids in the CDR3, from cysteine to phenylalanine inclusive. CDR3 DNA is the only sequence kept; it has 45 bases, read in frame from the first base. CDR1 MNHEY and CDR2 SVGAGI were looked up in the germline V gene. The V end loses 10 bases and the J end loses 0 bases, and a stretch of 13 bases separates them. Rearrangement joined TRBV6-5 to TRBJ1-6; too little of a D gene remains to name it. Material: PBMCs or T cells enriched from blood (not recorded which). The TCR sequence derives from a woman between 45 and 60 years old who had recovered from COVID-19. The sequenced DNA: TGTGCCACCCGTTGGAGGACCTCCTATAATTCACCCCTCCACTTT. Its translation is CATRWRTSYNSPLHF.